A selection of T cell receptor beta chains follows, all from one sample in a study of cytomegalovirus exposure and HLA in healthy donors. Clones were read by immunoSEQ multiplex PCR, and TCRdb kept only the in-frame ones, dropping some. Of 150,000 or so clones listed, 60% to 80% were seen once; the top ten hold around 10%. Sequenced: PBMCs. Receptor source: a young man in good health and CMV-seropositive. The CDR3 runs from the conserved cysteine through the conserved F or W. The D gene is left open where the match is weak. Size tells how often a clone was seen (once, few, many) or the class of an expanded clone, and some rows leave it out.

len: 14; d_gene: -; abundance: -; j_gene: TRBJ1-2; v_gene: TRBV27; CDR3nt: TGTGCCAGCAGATCTGTAGGGGAAAACTATGGCTACACCTTC; CDR3aa: CASRSVGENYGYTF
len: 12; d_gene: -; abundance: few; j_gene: TRBJ1-4; v_gene: TRBV14; CDR3nt: TGTGCCAGCAGCGCCCTAAATGAAAAACTGTTTTTT; CDR3aa: CASSALNEKLFF
len: 15; d_gene: TRBD1; abundance: once; j_gene: TRBJ2-1; v_gene: TRBV7-9; CDR3nt: TGTGCCAGCAGCCGGGGACAGGGTTCCTACAATGAGCAGTTCTTC; CDR3aa: CASSRGQGSYNEQFF
len: 15; d_gene: -; abundance: -; j_gene: TRBJ1-3; v_gene: TRBV25-1; CDR3nt: TGTGCCAGCAGAGGGCCAGGGGAGCCTGGAAACACCATATATTTT; CDR3aa: CASRGPGEPGNTIYF
len: 16; d_gene: TRBD1; abundance: few; j_gene: TRBJ1-1; v_gene: TRBV10-3; CDR3nt: TGTGCCATCAGTGACCCCTTACAGGGGCCCTACACTGAAGCTTTCTTT; CDR3aa: CAISDPLQGPYTEAFF
len: 15; d_gene: TRBD1; abundance: -; j_gene: TRBJ1-2; v_gene: TRBV5-1; CDR3nt: TGCGCCAGCAGCAATGACAGGGTTCAGGAGGATGGCTACACCTTC; CDR3aa: CASSNDRVQEDGYTF
len: 18; d_gene: TRBD2; abundance: few; j_gene: TRBJ2-1; v_gene: TRBV2; CDR3nt: TGTGCCACCCGGACTAGCGGGAGAGGGGGGGGACTCTACAATGAGCAGTTCTTC; CDR3aa: CATRTSGRGGGLYNEQFF
len: 13; d_gene: TRBD1; abundance: -; j_gene: TRBJ1-1; v_gene: TRBV27; CDR3nt: TGTGCCAGCAGCGTGACAGGGGTCACTGAAGCTTTCTTT; CDR3aa: CASSVTGVTEAFF
len: 15; d_gene: -; abundance: few; j_gene: TRBJ2-3; v_gene: TRBV14; CDR3nt: TGTGCCAGCAGTCCATGGGTGACTAGCACAGATACGCAGTATTTT; CDR3aa: CASSPWVTSTDTQYF
len: 14; d_gene: -; abundance: few; j_gene: TRBJ2-1; v_gene: TRBV6-5; CDR3nt: TGTGCCAGCAGTCGCACTTCGACTAGTAATGAGCAGTTCTTC; CDR3aa: CASSRTSTSNEQFF
len: 16; d_gene: TRBD1; abundance: few; j_gene: TRBJ1-1; v_gene: TRBV5-1; CDR3nt: TGCGCCAGCAGCTCTCCGGGACAGAAAAAGAACACTGAAGCTTTCTTT; CDR3aa: CASSSPGQKKNTEAFF
len: 15; d_gene: -; abundance: -; j_gene: TRBJ2-2; v_gene: TRBV7-2; CDR3nt: TGTGCCAGCAGCTCCTACCCTGGGGCCGGGGGGGAGCTGTTTTTT; CDR3aa: CASSSYPGAGGELFF
len: 13; d_gene: TRBD2; abundance: -; j_gene: TRBJ2-1; v_gene: TRBV18; CDR3nt: TGTGCCAGCTCCGTAGCGGGAAACAATGAGCAGTTCTTC; CDR3aa: CASSVAGNNEQFF
len: 15; d_gene: -; abundance: few; j_gene: TRBJ2-5; v_gene: TRBV2; CDR3nt: TGTGCCAGCAGTGAGCGTGGGGGCTCCGGAGAGACCCAGTACTTC; CDR3aa: CASSERGGSGETQYF
len: 17; d_gene: TRBD2; abundance: -; j_gene: TRBJ2-1; v_gene: TRBV27; CDR3nt: TGTGCCAGCAGTCTAACCCAAACGGGGGGGTCCTACAATGAGCAGTTCTTC; CDR3aa: CASSLTQTGGSYNEQFF
len: 16; d_gene: TRBD2; abundance: -; j_gene: TRBJ2-7; v_gene: TRBV30; CDR3nt: TGTGCCTGGAGGTGGCGGGAGGGCCTAATTATGTACGAGCAGTACTTC; CDR3aa: CAWRWREGLIMYEQYF
len: 13; d_gene: -; abundance: -; j_gene: TRBJ2-7; v_gene: TRBV10-2; CDR3nt: TGCGCCACCAATCGGGGGAGAGGGTACGAGCAGTACTTC; CDR3aa: CATNRGRGYEQYF
len: 13; d_gene: TRBD1; abundance: -; j_gene: TRBJ1-1; v_gene: TRBV19; CDR3nt: TGTGCCAGTAGTCGGCAGGGGGCAGCTGAAGCTTTCTTT; CDR3aa: CASSRQGAAEAFF
len: 15; d_gene: -; abundance: -; j_gene: TRBJ2-7; v_gene: TRBV11-2; CDR3nt: TGTGCCAGCAGACCTAAGGGGACATTCTCCTACGAGCAGTACTTC; CDR3aa: CASRPKGTFSYEQYF
len: 16; d_gene: TRBD2; abundance: -; j_gene: TRBJ2-2; v_gene: TRBV28; CDR3nt: TGTGCCAGTCGACTAGCTATAAAAGGGCGGAACCGGGAGCTGTTTTTT; CDR3aa: CASRLAIKGRNRELFF
len: 15; d_gene: TRBD2; abundance: few; j_gene: TRBJ2-3; v_gene: TRBV5-6; CDR3nt: TGTGCCAGCAGCTTCCGGACTAGCGGCACAGATACGCAGTATTTT; CDR3aa: CASSFRTSGTDTQYF
len: 15; d_gene: TRBD2; abundance: -; j_gene: TRBJ2-1; v_gene: TRBV28; CDR3nt: TGTGCCAGCAGTTTAGCGGGAGGAAATTACAATGAGCAGTTCTTC; CDR3aa: CASSLAGGNYNEQFF
len: 13; d_gene: TRBD2; abundance: -; j_gene: TRBJ2-7; v_gene: TRBV7-8; CDR3nt: TGTGCCAGCAACTTGGGGAGGGGCTCCGAGCAGTACTTC; CDR3aa: CASNLGRGSEQYF
len: 12; d_gene: TRBD1; abundance: -; j_gene: TRBJ2-7; v_gene: TRBV28; CDR3nt: TGTGCCATCTCGACAGGGCCCCACGAGCAGTACTTC; CDR3aa: CAISTGPHEQYF
len: 14; d_gene: TRBD1; abundance: -; j_gene: TRBJ2-4; v_gene: TRBV14; CDR3nt: TGTGCCAGCAGTCTCCGACAGGGAGAGGACATTCAGTACTTC; CDR3aa: CASSLRQGEDIQYF
len: 14; d_gene: TRBD2; abundance: -; j_gene: TRBJ2-1; v_gene: TRBV7-9; CDR3nt: TGTGCCAGCAGCGAAAAAGCGGGAGGAGGAGAGCAGTTCTTC; CDR3aa: CASSEKAGGGEQFF
len: 13; d_gene: -; abundance: -; j_gene: TRBJ2-7; v_gene: TRBV11-1; CDR3nt: TGTGCCAGCAGCTTAGTATCGGGGAGCGAGCAGTACTTC; CDR3aa: CASSLVSGSEQYF
len: 14; d_gene: -; abundance: few; j_gene: TRBJ2-3; v_gene: TRBV28; CDR3nt: TGTGCCAGCAGGTCAGGGCGTAGCACAGATACGCAGTATTTT; CDR3aa: CASRSGRSTDTQYF
len: 12; d_gene: TRBD1; abundance: -; j_gene: TRBJ1-4; v_gene: TRBV7-9; CDR3nt: TGTGCCAGCAGCTTAGCGCAGGGGGAACTGTTTTTT; CDR3aa: CASSLAQGELFF
len: 16; d_gene: -; abundance: -; j_gene: TRBJ1-5; v_gene: TRBV27; CDR3nt: TGTGCCAGCAGTTTATGGGGGGGCGCGTCTGATCAGCCCCAGCATTTT; CDR3aa: CASSLWGGASDQPQHF
len: 17; d_gene: TRBD2; abundance: -; j_gene: TRBJ2-7; v_gene: TRBV14; CDR3nt: TGTGCCAGCAGCCAAGGGGTTCTTAGCGGGGGGATCTACGAGCAGTACTTC; CDR3aa: CASSQGVLSGGIYEQYF
len: 16; d_gene: -; abundance: -; j_gene: TRBJ1-5; v_gene: TRBV18; CDR3nt: TGTGCCCGCTCACCAACCGGGGGGTTCCTCAATCAGCCCCAGCATTTT; CDR3aa: CARSPTGGFLNQPQHF
len: 13; d_gene: -; abundance: -; j_gene: TRBJ2-3; v_gene: TRBV28; CDR3nt: TGTGCCAGCAGTTTGCGGGCCAGGGATACGCAGTATTTT; CDR3aa: CASSLRARDTQYF
len: 14; d_gene: -; abundance: -; j_gene: TRBJ2-1; v_gene: TRBV7-9; CDR3nt: TGTGCCAGCAGCCGGACGACAGCCTACAATGAGCAGTTCTTC; CDR3aa: CASSRTTAYNEQFF
len: 16; d_gene: -; abundance: -; j_gene: TRBJ1-2; v_gene: TRBV28; CDR3nt: TGTGCCAGCAGTTCCATAGGGGTGGGCGCTAACTATGGCTACACCTTC; CDR3aa: CASSSIGVGANYGYTF
len: 16; d_gene: TRBD2; abundance: -; j_gene: TRBJ2-1; v_gene: TRBV28; CDR3nt: TGTGCCAGCAGTTCATGGACTAGCGGGAGTATCGATGAGCAGTTCTTC; CDR3aa: CASSSWTSGSIDEQFF
len: 15; d_gene: -; abundance: -; j_gene: TRBJ2-3; v_gene: TRBV7-3; CDR3nt: TGTGCCAGCAGCCAAGGGGGACACCTTTTAGATACGCAGTATTTT; CDR3aa: CASSQGGHLLDTQYF
len: 15; d_gene: -; abundance: -; j_gene: TRBJ1-1; v_gene: TRBV30; CDR3nt: TGTGCCTGGAGTCCTCGAGGATTGACGAACACTGAAGCTTTCTTT; CDR3aa: CAWSPRGLTNTEAFF
len: 14; d_gene: -; abundance: -; j_gene: TRBJ2-5; v_gene: TRBV7-3; CDR3nt: TGTGCCAGCAGCCAACCGGGTCCGACGGAGACCCAGTACTTC; CDR3aa: CASSQPGPTETQYF
len: 16; d_gene: -; abundance: -; j_gene: TRBJ2-3; v_gene: TRBV14; CDR3nt: TGTGCCAGCAGCCAAGATGACTACCAAACCACAGATACGCAGTATTTT; CDR3aa: CASSQDDYQTTDTQYF
len: 16; d_gene: -; abundance: -; j_gene: TRBJ2-7; v_gene: TRBV7-3; CDR3nt: TGTGCCAGCACTCCCGGCGGGACGGGGTTCTCCTACGAGCAGTACTTC; CDR3aa: CASTPGGTGFSYEQYF
len: 14; d_gene: -; abundance: -; j_gene: TRBJ2-7; v_gene: TRBV27; CDR3nt: TGTGCCAGCAGTTTATTCGCAGGGTCCTACGAGCAGTACTTC; CDR3aa: CASSLFAGSYEQYF